What follows are 23 T cell receptor beta chains derived from one specimen sequenced in a study of blood T cell repertoires in COVID-19. Data came from immunoSEQ multiplex PCR; TCRdb stores just in-frame clones and leaves some out. This repertoire shows 200,000 to 250,000 clones, around 88% found once; its top ten account for 1.5%. The sample consisted of peripheral blood. Every receptor here comes from a man younger than 30 with active or convalescent COVID-19.

V usage is TRBV30 and J usage is TRBJ2-5; D might be TRBD2 (6 bases). This CDR3 comprises 14 residues. V shed 7 bases and J shed 4 bases, with 19 bases lying between them. CDR1 is GTSNPN and CDR2 is SVGIG in the germline V gene (reference sequence). This CDR3 is CASDGTPGLETQYF. The DNA of the CDR3 is TGTGCCTCGGACGGGACTCCCGGATTAGAGACCCAGTACTTC.

The gene calls are TRBV10-3 and TRBJ1-1, with 7 bases lining up with TRBD1. CDR3 length equals 13 residues. Looked up from germline, CDR1 is ENHRY and CDR2 is SYGVKD. The J segment lost 6 bases and the V segment lost 6 bases, leaving 7 bases of the junction unmatched. Here the CDR3 reads CAIRKGQASEAFF. DNA of the CDR3: TGTGCCATCAGGAAAGGACAGGCGTCTGAAGCTTTCTTT.

The sample holds a few counts of this clone. The gene calls are TRBV28 and TRBJ1-4; D might be TRBD1 (6 bases). This CDR3 is 18 amino acids long. CDR1 and CDR2 (germline): MDHEN, SYDVKM. Trimming pared 5 bases from V and 7 bases from J, leaving 26 bases between. As DNA, the CDR3 is TGTGCCAGCAGTACCGGGTGGGGGAACGACAGGCGCGGTGAAAAACTGTTTTTT. Residues: CASSTGWGNDRRGEKLFF.

This rearrangement joins TRBV7-6 to TRBJ2-7; the D gene is possibly TRBD2 (6 bases). CDR3 length equals 16 residues. Trimming pared 1 base from V and 2 bases from J, leaving 15 bases between. Per the germline V gene, CDR1 is SGHVS and CDR2 is FNYEAQ. CDR3 in DNA: TGTGCCAGCAGCTTAGATATCGGGGGACGAACCTACGAGCAGTACTTC. Its translation is CASSLDIGGRTYEQYF.

This clone was seen a handful of times. The chain combines TRBV2 with TRBJ1-2; 7 bases match TRBD1. CDR1 SNHLY and CDR2 FYNNEI come from the germline V gene. V gave up 10 bases and J gave up 1 base; unmatched junction bases: 18. The CDR3 sequence is 17 residues long. CDR3 region: CATSILTGTANNYGYTF. CDR3 in DNA: TGTGCCACCTCTATCTTAACCGGGACAGCCAATAACTATGGCTACACCTTC. The full variable domain, its missing parts supplied by reference TRBV2 and TRBJ1-2, is EPEVTQTPSHQVTQMGQEVILRCVPISNHLYFYWYRQILGQKVEFLVSFYNNEISEKSEIFDDQFSVERPDGSNFTLKIRSTKLEDSAMYFCATSILTGTANNYGYTFGSGTRLTVV.

The rearrangement links TRBV27 to TRBJ1-4; D remains ambiguous. The CDR3 is 16 residues long. The germline CDR1 and CDR2 sequences are MNHEY and SMNVEV (reference sequence). Trimming took off 6 bases at V and 0 bases at J, with 14 bases between the two ends. CDR3 in amino acids: CASRLGLRATNEKLFF. The CDR3 nucleotides are TGTGCCAGCAGACTCGGGTTGCGGGCAACTAATGAAAAACTGTTTTTT.

The chain carries TRBV5-8 and TRBJ2-1; perhaps TRBD1 as D (6 bases). This CDR3 is 15 amino acids long. Trimming pared 3 bases from V and 3 bases from J, leaving 13 bases between. Germline values: CDR1 SGHTS, CDR2 YDEGEE. DNA for the CDR3: TGTGCCAGCAGCTGGAGTCAGGGGATCTACAATGAGCAGTTCTTC. This sequence encodes CASSWSQGIYNEQFF.

V and J are TRBV28 and TRBJ2-3; 7 positions agree with TRBD1. This CDR3 contains 15 residues. The germline gives CDR1 MDHEN, CDR2 SYDVKM. The V segment lost 5 bases and the J segment 3 bases; nucleotides outside the gene matches: 8. The CDR3 here is CASSLGQRKTDTQYF. CDR3 nucleotides: TGTGCCAGCAGTCTGGGACAGAGAAAAACAGATACGCAGTATTTT.

This sequence joins TRBV10-3 and TRBJ1-2; 8 bases match TRBD1. J was trimmed by 6 bases and V by 8 bases; bases with no gene match: 8. This CDR3 spans 13 amino acids. The germline gives CDR1 ENHRY, CDR2 SYGVKD. The CDR3 nucleotides read TGTGCCATCCGGAATTCGGACAGGGATGGCTACACCTTC. Translation: CAIRNSDRDGYTF.

The chain joins TRBV11-3 to TRBJ2-7; perhaps TRBD1 as D (7 bases). The germline V gene encodes CDR1 SGHNT and CDR2 YENEEA. V was shortened by 5 bases and J by 2 bases, with 10 bases between the two germline ends. This CDR3 is 13 amino acids long. As DNA, the CDR3 is TGTGCCAGCAGCCAGGGGGGTCCCTACGAGCAGTACTTC. It encodes CASSQGGPYEQYF.

V and J are TRBV9 and TRBJ2-1; D perhaps matches TRBD1 (6 bases). This CDR3 is built from 13 residues. Trimming pared 3 bases from V and 10 bases from J, leaving 14 bases between. The germline CDR1 and CDR2 sequences are SGDLS and YYNGEE. In DNA, the CDR3 is TGTGCCAGCAGCGATAGATCCGGGACAGAGCAGTTCTTC. This translates into CASSDRSGTEQFF.

J is TRBJ2-7 and V is TRBV5-6; no clear D. Germline-derived CDR1 and CDR2 are SGHDT and YYEEEE. The CDR3 runs 14 residues. The V and J ends lost 0 bases and 2 bases respectively, with 9 bases between them. This CDR3 is CASSLDPGPYEQYF. The CDR3 DNA reads TGTGCCAGCAGCTTGGATCCGGGTCCCTACGAGCAGTACTTC.

This clone was seen once. This chain links TRBV12-5 with TRBJ2-1, with 7 bases aligning to TRBD1. CDR3 length equals 18 residues. Losses at the gene ends were 3 bases for V and 2 bases for J; bases not matched to a gene: 13. Germline CDR1 and CDR2: LGHNT and FRNRAP. The chain's CDR3 is CASGLAPLTGSPYNEQFF. DNA of the CDR3: TGTGCTAGTGGTTTAGCCCCTCTGACAGGGAGCCCCTACAATGAGCAGTTCTTC.

In DNA, the CDR3 is TGTGCCACCTCGGAGGGACCCTCCCGGGTGGGAAAACTGTTTTTT. Protein sequence: CATSEGPSRVGKLFF. This chain links TRBV6-5 with TRBJ1-4, with D maybe TRBD1 (5 bases). The V gene's germline CDR1 is MNHEY and CDR2 SVGAGI. The CDR3 consists of 15 residues. V was pared by 10 bases and J by 10 bases, with 25 bases between.

The chain joins TRBV6-5 to TRBJ1-2; weak D call: TRBD1 (6 bases). The V end lost 8 bases, the J end lost 12 bases, and 13 bases lay between the germline ends. The CDR3 has 10 amino acids. Per germline, CDR1 MNHEY and CDR2 SVGAGI. CDR3 protein: CASPGQRDTF. CDR3 bases: TGTGCCAGCCCTGGACAGCGCGACACCTTC.

Worth noting for this clone: The same CDR3 arises from other DNA sequences in this sample as well. The chain uses TRBV15 and TRBJ1-1; no clear D. The CDR3 is 15 residues long. Germline V lookup: CDR1 LNHNV, CDR2 YYDKDF (reference sequence). Trimming left V 0 bases short and J 2 bases short, with 10 bases between. The CDR3 coding sequence is TGTGCCACCAGCAGAGATCTTGCGGGAAACACTGAAGCTTTCTTT. It translates to CATSRDLAGNTEAFF.

The chain is built from TRBV18 and TRBJ2-7, with TRBD2 identical over 9 bases. The V and J ends lost 6 bases and 1 base, in that order; junction bases with no gene match: 4. CDR3 size: 14 residues. CDR1 and CDR2 (germline): KGHSH, LQKENI. The CDR3 DNA sequence: TGTGCCAGCTCTAGCGGGAGCGGGTCCTACGAGCAGTACTTC. It specifies CASSSGSGSYEQYF.

The chain combines TRBV4-3 with TRBJ1-1, with D perhaps matching TRBD1 (5 bases). The CDR3 covers 13 residues. The germline V gene encodes CDR1 LGHNA and CDR2 YSLEER. Trimming pared 4 bases from V and 1 base from J, leaving 7 bases between. The CDR3 nucleotides read TGCGCCAGCAGCCTGGGGGGGAACACTGAAGCTTTCTTT. Amino acid sequence: CASSLGGNTEAFF.

V and J are TRBV25-1 and TRBJ2-2; D is possibly TRBD1 (5 bases). Germline CDR1 and CDR2: MGHDK and SYGVNS. This CDR3 contains 17 residues. V was cut by 6 bases and J by 7 bases, with 24 bases left in between. The DNA of the CDR3 is TGTGCCAGCAGCGGCAGGGATTTAAGGATCGGTGACGGGGAGCTGTTTTTT. It yields the protein CASSGRDLRIGDGELFF.

The chain carries TRBV7-9 and TRBJ1-1, with D tentatively TRBD1 (6 bases). V lost 3 bases to trimming and J lost 1 base, with 18 bases between them. Germline CDR1 is SEHNR and CDR2 is FQNEAQ (reference sequence). There are 17 residues in the CDR3. Here the CDR3 reads CASSFTPGQTSNTEAFF. The CDR3 coding sequence is TGTGCCAGCAGCTTCACCCCGGGACAAACTTCGAACACTGAAGCTTTCTTT.

The chain recombines TRBV7-8 with TRBJ1-2, with D possibly TRBD1 on 6 matching bases. Trimming removed 6 bases at V and 2 bases at J, with 10 bases between. The CDR3 is 13 amino acids. Per germline, CDR1 SGHVS and CDR2 FQNEAQ. CDR3 in amino acids: CASRFGQNYGYTF. CDR3 coding DNA: TGTGCCAGCAGGTTCGGACAGAACTATGGCTACACCTTC.

The CDR3 coding sequence is TGTGCCAGCAGTGAACGTAACAGTCCCTCCTACGAGCAGTACTTC. Translating gives CASSERNSPSYEQYF. V gene TRBV6-1 combines with J gene TRBJ2-7, with D unresolved. V was shortened by 2 bases and J by 0 bases, with 11 bases between the two germline ends. Per germline, CDR1 MNHNS and CDR2 SASEGT. The CDR3 extends over 15 amino acids.

The J gene is TRBJ2-5, the V gene TRBV27; TRBD2 aligns across 10 bases. Germline lookup yields CDR1 MNHEY and CDR2 SMNVEV (reference sequence). Trimming took 4 bases from V and 7 from J; bases not matched to a gene: 6. The CDR3 spans 14 residues. DNA for the CDR3: TGTGCCAGCAGTTCGCTAGCGGGGGTCGGGACCCAGTACTTC. Translated, it gives CASSSLAGVGTQYF.